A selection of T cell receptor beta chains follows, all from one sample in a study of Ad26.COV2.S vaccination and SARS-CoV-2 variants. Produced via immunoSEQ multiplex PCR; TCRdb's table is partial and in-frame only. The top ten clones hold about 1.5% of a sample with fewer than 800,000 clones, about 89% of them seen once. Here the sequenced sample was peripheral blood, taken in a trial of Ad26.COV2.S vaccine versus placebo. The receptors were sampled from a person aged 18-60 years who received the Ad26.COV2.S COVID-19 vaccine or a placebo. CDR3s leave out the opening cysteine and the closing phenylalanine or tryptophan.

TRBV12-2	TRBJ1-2	ASRLGATDGYT
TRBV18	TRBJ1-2	ASSPPAGPYGYT
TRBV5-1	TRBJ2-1	ASRPTGGPSNEQF
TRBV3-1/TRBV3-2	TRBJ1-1	ASSQQGRTEAF
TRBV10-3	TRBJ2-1	AISEQIGGGTQTGDEQF
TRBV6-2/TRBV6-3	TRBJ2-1	ASSHRGTSGYNEQF
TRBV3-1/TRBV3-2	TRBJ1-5	ASSQDLSGGGQPQH
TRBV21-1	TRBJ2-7	ASSLRDRANEQY
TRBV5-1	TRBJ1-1	ASSGGLDDTEAF
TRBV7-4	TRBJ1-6	ASSGRDSPSSYNSPLH
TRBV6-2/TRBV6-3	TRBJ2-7	ASSYYPSGGYEQY
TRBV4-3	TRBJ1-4	ASSQVRWGEKLF
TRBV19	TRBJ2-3	ASSSGLVVTGTDTQY
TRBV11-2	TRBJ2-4	ASSPVLAKNIQY
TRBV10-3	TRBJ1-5	ATWTGEGQPQH
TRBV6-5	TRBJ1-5	ASSTGQGQNQPQH
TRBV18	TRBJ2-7	ASSPPVKATTEQY
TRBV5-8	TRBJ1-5	ASSYTGGLNQPQH
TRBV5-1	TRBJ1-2	ASSFYLQGNLNYGYT
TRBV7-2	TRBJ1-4	ASSLVEVTGSGEKLF
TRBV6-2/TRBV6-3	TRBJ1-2	ASSYGRGQSFGYT
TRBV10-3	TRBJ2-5	AISAGTVQETQY
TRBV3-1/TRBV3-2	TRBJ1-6	ASSQRAGGLRINSPLH
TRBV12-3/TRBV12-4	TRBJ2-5	ASRLGRLETQY
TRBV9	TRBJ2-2	ASSVAGTATGELF
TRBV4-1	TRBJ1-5	ASSQDGRGQPQH
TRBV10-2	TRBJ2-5	ASLLAGEETQY
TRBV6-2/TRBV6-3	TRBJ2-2	ASSYATSGNTGELF
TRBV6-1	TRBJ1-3	ASSADRGRRSGNTIY
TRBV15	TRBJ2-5	ATSRDRAQETQY
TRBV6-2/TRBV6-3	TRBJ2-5	ASSYLGVSGMETQY
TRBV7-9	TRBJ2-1	ASSPAVLAGRHSYNEQF
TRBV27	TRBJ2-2	ASSWNWGLGELF
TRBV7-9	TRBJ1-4	ASSWATVEEKLF
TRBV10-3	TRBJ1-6	ATVRDGNSPLH
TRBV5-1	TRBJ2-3	ASSKDRGPVDTQY
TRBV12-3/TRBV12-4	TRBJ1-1	ASSLKWAEAF
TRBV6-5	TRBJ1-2	ASSYGRRGYGYT
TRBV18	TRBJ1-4	ASSRQAGNEKLF
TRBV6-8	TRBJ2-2	ASSYFSRVETGELF
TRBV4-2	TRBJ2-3	ASSQDASGDHTDTQY
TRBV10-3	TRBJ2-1	ATPPSQGGNEQF
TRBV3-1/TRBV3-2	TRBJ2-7	ASSQMGTGLYEQY
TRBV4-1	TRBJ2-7	ASSSPGGIYEQY
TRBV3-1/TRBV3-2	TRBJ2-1	ASSPWGGGGPYNEQF
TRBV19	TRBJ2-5	ASSISGGVRETQY
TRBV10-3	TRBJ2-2	AISAGYTGELF
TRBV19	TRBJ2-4	ASSIWETKNIQY
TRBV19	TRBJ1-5	ASRDRGTQPQH
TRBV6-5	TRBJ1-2	ASVMSAIYGYT
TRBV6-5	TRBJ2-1	ASSYNGYQYEQF